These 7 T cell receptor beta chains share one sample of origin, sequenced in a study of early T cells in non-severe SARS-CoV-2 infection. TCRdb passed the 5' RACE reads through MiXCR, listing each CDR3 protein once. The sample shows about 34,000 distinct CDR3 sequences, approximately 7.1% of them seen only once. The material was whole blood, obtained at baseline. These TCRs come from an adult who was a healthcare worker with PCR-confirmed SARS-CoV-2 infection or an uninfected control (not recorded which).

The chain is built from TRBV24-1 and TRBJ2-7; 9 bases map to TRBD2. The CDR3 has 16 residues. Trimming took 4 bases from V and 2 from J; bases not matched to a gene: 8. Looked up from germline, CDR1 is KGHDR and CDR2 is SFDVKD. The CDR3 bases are TGTGCCACCAGTGACTCCGGGACTAGCCCGCCCTACGAGCAGTACTTC. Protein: CATSDSGTSPPYEQYF.

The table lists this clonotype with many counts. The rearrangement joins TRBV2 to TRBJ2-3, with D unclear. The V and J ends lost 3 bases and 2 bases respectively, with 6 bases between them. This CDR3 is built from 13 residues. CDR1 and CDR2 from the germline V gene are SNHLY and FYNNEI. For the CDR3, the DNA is TGTGCCAGCAGTGATCGATACACAGATACGCAGTATTTT. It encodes CASSDRYTDTQYF.

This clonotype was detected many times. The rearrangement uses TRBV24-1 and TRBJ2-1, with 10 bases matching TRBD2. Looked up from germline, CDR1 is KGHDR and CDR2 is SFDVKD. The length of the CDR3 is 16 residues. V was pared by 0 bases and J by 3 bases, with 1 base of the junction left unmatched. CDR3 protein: CATSDLTSGNYNEQFF. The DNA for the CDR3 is TGTGCCACCAGTGATTTGACTAGCGGGAACTACAATGAGCAGTTCTTC.

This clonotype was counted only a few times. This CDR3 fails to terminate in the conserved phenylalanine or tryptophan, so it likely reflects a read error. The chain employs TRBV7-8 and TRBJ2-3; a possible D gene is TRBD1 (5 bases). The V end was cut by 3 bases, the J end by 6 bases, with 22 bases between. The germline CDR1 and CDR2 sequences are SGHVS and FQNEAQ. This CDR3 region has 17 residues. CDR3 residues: CASSLQWSSQGFDTQYL. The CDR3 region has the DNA TGTGCCAGCAGCTTGCAGTGGTCCAGCCAGGGTTTCGATACGCAGTATCTT.

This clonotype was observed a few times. The CDR3 loop reads CASSNDRGSGANVLTF. The CDR3 DNA reads TGTGCCAGCAGCAATGACAGGGGCTCTGGGGCCAACGTCCTGACTTTC. The gene calls are TRBV11-2 and TRBJ2-6, with TRBD1 identical over 8 bases. V lost 5 bases and J lost 0; bases outside the gene matches: 3. The CDR3 length is 16 residues. Germline V gives CDR1 SGHAT, CDR2 FQNNGV.

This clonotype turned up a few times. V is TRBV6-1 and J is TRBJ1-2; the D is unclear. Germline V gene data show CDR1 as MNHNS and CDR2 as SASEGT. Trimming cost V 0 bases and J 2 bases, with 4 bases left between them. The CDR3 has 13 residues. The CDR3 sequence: CASSEAGNYGYTF. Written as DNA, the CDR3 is TGTGCCAGCAGTGAAGCAGGGAACTATGGCTACACCTTC.

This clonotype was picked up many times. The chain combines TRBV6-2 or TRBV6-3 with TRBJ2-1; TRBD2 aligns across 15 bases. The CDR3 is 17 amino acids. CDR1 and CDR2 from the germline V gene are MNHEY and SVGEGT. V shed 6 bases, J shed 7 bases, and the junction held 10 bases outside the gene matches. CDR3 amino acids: CASSYRTSGRADNEQFF. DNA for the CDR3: TGTGCCAGCAGCTACCGGACTAGCGGGAGGGCCGATAATGAGCAGTTCTTC.